The source of this T cell receptor (beta chain) is a study of T cell responses to AZD1222 COVID-19 vaccine. Trimming removed 4 bases from V and 4 bases from J, with 13 bases in between. Germline lookup yields CDR1 ENHRY and CDR2 SYGVKD. The CDR3 runs to 14 residues. Study findings and constraints: Clonal diversity may have been underestimated in mostly white British donors. Compared with day 0, the breadth and depth of the Spike-specific TCR repertoire rose significantly after two doses of AZD1222. Only a handful of AZD1222 recipients tested seropositive at baseline.

As regards this clone: Its antigen is currently unknown.

Clones were read by immunoSEQ multiplex PCR, and TCRdb kept only the in-frame ones, dropping some. The sample records just under 150,000 clones, over 75% being singletons. This rearrangement joins TRBV10-3 to TRBJ1-2; D may be TRBD1 (6 bases). The receptor's source is an adult who received the MenACWY meningococcal vaccine as a control. Here the sequenced sample was peripheral blood, taken 28 days after the second dose of the MenACWY control vaccine. For the CDR3, the DNA is TGTGCCATCAGTGGGGGGGGCGCTACCTATGGCTACACCTTC. As protein: CAISGGGATYGYTF.